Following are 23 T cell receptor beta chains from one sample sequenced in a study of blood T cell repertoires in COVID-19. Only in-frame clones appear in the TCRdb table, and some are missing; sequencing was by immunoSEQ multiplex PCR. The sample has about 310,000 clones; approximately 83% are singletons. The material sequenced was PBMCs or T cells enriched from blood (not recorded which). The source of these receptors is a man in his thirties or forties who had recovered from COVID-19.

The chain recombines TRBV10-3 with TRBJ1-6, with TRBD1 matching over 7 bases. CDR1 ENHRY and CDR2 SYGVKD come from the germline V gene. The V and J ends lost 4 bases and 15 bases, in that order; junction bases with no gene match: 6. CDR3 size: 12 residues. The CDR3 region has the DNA TGTGCCATCAGTGGGACAGGTAATCTCCTCCACTTT. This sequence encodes CAISGTGNLLHF.

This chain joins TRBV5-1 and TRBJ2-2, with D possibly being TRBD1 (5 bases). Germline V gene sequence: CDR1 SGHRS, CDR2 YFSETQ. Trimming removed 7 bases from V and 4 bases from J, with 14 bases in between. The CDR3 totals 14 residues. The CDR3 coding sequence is TGCGCCAGCCAAATTCAGGGTAGCACCGGGGAGCTGTTTTTT. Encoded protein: CASQIQGSTGELFF.

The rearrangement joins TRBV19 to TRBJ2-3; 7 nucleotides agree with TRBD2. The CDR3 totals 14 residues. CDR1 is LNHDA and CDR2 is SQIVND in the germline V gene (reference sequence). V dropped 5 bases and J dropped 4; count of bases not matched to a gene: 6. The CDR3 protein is CASSWRLASDTQYF. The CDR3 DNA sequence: TGTGCCAGTAGTTGGCGACTAGCCTCAGATACGCAGTATTTT. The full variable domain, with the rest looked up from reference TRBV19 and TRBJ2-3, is DGGITQSPKYLFRKEGQNVTLSCEQNLNHDAMYWYRQDPGQGLRLIYYSQIVNDFQKGDIAEGYSVSREKKESFPLTVTSAQKNPTAFYLCASSWRLASDTQYFGPGTRLTVL.

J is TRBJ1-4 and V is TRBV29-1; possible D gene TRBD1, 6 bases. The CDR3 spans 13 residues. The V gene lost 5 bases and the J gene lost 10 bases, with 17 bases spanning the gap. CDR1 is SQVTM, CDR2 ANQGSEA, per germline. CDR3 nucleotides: TGCAGCGTTTTTGCCAGGGGTGAGGGAAAACTGTTTTTT. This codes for CSVFARGEGKLFF.

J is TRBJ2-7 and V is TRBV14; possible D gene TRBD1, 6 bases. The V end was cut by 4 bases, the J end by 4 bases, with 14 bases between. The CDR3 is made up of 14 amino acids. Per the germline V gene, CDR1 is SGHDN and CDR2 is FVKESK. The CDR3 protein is CASSLLTGTYEQYF. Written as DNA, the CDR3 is TGTGCCAGCAGCCTATTAACAGGGACGTACGAGCAGTACTTC.

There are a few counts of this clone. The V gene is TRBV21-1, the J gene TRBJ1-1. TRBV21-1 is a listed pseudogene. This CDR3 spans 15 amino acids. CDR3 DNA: TGTGCCAGCAGCAAACCGGGGGGCAGGGAGGGTGAAGCTTTCTTT. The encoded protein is CASSKPGGREGEAFF.

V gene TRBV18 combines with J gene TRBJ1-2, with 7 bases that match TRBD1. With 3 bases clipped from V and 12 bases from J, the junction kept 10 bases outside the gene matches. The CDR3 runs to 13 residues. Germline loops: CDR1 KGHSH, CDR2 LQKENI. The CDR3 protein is CASSPTVTGDNTF. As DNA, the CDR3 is TGTGCCAGCTCACCCACCGTTACAGGGGACAACACCTTC.

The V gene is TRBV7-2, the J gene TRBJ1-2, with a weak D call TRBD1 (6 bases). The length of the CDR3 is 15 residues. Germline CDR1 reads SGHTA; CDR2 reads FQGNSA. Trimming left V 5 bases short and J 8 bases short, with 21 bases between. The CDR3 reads CASSQTITGGGGYTF. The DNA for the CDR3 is TGTGCCAGCAGCCAAACAATAACCGGGGGGGGCGGCTACACCTTC. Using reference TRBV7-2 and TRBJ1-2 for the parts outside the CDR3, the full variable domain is GAGVSQSPSNKVTEKGKDVELRCDPISGHTALYWYRQSLGQGLEFLIYFQGNSAPDKSGLPSDRFSAERTGGSVSTLTIQRTQQEDSAVYLCASSQTITGGGGYTFGSGTRLTVV.

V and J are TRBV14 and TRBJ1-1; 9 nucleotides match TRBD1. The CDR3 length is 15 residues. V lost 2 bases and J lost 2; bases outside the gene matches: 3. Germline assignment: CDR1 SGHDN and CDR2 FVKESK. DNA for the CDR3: TGTGCCAGCAGCCAACTGACAGGGGGAAACACTGAAGCTTTCTTT. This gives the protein CASSQLTGGNTEAFF.

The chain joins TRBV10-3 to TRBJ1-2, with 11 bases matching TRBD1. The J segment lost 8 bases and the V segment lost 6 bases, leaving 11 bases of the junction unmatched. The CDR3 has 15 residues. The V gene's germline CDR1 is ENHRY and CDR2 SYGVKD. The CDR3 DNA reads TGTGCCATCAGACGGACAGGGGGCACGAGTGAAGGCTACACCTTC. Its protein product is CAIRRTGGTSEGYTF.

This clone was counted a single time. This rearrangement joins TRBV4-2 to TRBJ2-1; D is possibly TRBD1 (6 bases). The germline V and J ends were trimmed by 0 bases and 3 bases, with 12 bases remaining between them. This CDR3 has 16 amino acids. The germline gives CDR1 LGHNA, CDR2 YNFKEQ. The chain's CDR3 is CASSQDRRGGYNEQFF. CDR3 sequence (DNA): TGTGCCAGCAGCCAAGATCGGAGAGGGGGCTACAATGAGCAGTTCTTC.

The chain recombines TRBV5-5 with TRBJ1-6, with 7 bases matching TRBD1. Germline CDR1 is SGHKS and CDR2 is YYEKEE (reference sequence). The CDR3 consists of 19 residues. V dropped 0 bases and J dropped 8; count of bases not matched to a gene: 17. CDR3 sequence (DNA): TGTGCCAGCAGCTTGGTCCCCAATACAGGGGCAGGATTGGATTCACCCCTCCACTTT. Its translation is CASSLVPNTGAGLDSPLHF.

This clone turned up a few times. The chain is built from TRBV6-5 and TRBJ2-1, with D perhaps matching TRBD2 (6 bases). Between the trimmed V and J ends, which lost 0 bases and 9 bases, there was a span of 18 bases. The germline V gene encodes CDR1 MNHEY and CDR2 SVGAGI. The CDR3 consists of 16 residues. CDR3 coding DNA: TGTGCCAGCAGTTACTCTGGCCCGGGCAGGAGGGGTGAGCAGTTCTTC. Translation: CASSYSGPGRRGEQFF.

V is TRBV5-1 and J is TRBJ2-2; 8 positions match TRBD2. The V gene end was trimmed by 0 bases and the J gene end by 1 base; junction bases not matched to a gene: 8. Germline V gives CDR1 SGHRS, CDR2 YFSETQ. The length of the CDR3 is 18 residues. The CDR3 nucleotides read TGCGCCAGCAGCTTGGTGGTGGTAGCGGGGTTGAACACCGGGGAGCTGTTTTTT. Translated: CASSLVVVAGLNTGELFF.

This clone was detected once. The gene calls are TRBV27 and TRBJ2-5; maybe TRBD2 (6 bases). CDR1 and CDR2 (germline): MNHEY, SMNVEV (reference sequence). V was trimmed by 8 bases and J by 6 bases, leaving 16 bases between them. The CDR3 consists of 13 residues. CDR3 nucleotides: TGTGCCAGCCTTCTTCGGGGGACGAAGACCCAGTACTTC. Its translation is CASLLRGTKTQYF.

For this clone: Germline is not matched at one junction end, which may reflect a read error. Here the CDR3 reads CASSLPAVF. CDR3 nucleotide sequence: TGTGCCAGCAGCCTCCCTGCAGTCTTT. The V and J genes are TRBV9 and TRBJ1-1; D is uncertain. CDR1 is SGDLS, CDR2 YYNGEE, per germline. This CDR3 is 9 amino acids long.

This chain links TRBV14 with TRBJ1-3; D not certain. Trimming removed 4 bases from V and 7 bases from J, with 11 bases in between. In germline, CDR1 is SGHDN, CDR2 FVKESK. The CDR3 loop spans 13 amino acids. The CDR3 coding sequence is TGTGCCAGCAGCCCCCGAGCGGGGAACACCATATATTTT. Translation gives CASSPRAGNTIYF.

The CDR3 nucleotides read TGTGCCAGCAGCTTAGCGGGGCGGGGGACCCGCACAGATACGCAGTATTTT. Amino acids: CASSLAGRGTRTDTQYF. The chain is built from TRBV7-2 and TRBJ2-3; TRBD2 matches 7 bases. V dropped 0 bases and J dropped 1; count of bases not matched to a gene: 7. Germline-derived CDR1 and CDR2 are SGHTA and FQGNSA. CDR3 length equals 17 residues.

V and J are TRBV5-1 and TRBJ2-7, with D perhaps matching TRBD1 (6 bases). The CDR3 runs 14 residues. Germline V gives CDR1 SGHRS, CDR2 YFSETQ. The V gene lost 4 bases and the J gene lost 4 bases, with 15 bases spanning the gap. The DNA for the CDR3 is TGCGCCAGCAGCGGGGGACACGGAGGTTACGAGCAGTACTTC. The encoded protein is CASSGGHGGYEQYF. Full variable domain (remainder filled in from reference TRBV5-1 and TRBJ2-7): KAGVTQTPRYLIKTRGQQVTLSCSPISGHRSVSWYQQTPGQGLQFLFEYFSETQRNKGNFPGRFSGRQFSNSRSEMNVSTLELGDSALYLCASSGGHGGYEQYFGPGTRLTVT.

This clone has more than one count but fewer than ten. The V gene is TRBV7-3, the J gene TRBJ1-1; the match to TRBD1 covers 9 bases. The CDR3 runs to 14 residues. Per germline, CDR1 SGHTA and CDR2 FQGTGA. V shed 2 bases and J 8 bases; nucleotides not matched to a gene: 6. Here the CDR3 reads CASSLSAGQGEAFF. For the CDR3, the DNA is TGTGCCAGCAGCTTATCGGCGGGACAGGGCGAAGCTTTCTTT.

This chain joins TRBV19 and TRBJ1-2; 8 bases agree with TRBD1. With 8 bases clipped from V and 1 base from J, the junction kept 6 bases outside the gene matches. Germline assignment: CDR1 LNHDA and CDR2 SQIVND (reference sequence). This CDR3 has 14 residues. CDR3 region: CASLRTGHNYGYTF. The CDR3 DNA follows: TGTGCCAGTTTACGGACAGGGCATAACTATGGCTACACCTTC.

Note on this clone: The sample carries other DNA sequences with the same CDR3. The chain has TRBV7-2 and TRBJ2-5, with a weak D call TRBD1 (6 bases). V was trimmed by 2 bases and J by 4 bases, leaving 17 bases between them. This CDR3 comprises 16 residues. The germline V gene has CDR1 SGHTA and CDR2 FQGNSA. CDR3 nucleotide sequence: TGTGCCAGCAGCTTACCACGGGCAGGGGCCCGAGAGACCCAGTACTTC. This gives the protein CASSLPRAGARETQYF.

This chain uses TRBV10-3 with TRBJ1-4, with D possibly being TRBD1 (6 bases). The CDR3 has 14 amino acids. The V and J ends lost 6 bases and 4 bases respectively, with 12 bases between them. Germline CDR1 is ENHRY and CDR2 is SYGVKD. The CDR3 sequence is CAISPGTYNEKLFF. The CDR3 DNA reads TGTGCCATCAGCCCCGGGACATATAATGAAAAACTGTTTTTT.